Below, 26 T cell receptor beta chains from the same sample are listed, as sequenced in a study of T cells in Graves' hyperthyroidism and ophthalmopathy. RNA transcripts provided the source from which TCR beta CDR3 regions were amplified. First-round RT-PCR with HTBI primers amplified the TCR CDR3 region. TCRdb itself ran the multiplex PCR reads through MiXCR, one entry per CDR3 protein. The sample has 450,000 to 650,000 distinct CDR3 sequences; roughly 18% are singletons. The specimen was blood. These receptors were taken from a young woman with Graves' ophthalmopathy.

This clonotype was found a few times. The V call is TRBV30, the J call TRBJ2-7; D is unclear. The CDR3 spans 13 residues. Per the germline V gene, CDR1 is GTSNPN and CDR2 is SVGIG (reference sequence). V lost 3 bases and J 1 base, leaving 10 bases between the germline ends. CDR3 DNA sequence: TGTGCCTGGAGAGATCAGGTTTCCTACGAGCAGTACTTC. Protein: CAWRDQVSYEQYF.

In this sample, this clonotype turned up many times. The genes are TRBV7-2 and TRBJ2-2, with 13 bases aligning to TRBD2. CDR1 and CDR2 (germline): SGHTA, FQGNSA. The CDR3 length is 16 residues. V lost 5 bases and J lost 4; bases outside the gene matches: 4. The CDR3 nucleotides are TGTGCCAGCAGCCCACTAGCGGGAGGGCTCACCGGGGAGCTGTTTTTT. This encodes CASSPLAGGLTGELFF.

This chain connects TRBV9 to TRBJ1-4, with D perhaps TRBD1 (5 bases). Trimming removed 4 bases from V and 7 bases from J, with 14 bases in between. CDR3 length equals 14 residues. Germline V gene data show CDR1 as SGDLS and CDR2 as YYNGEE. The CDR3 DNA follows: TGTGCCAGCAGCCGGGGCGGAGATGGTGAAAAACTGTTTTTT. Its translation: CASSRGGDGEKLFF.

The chain joins TRBV7-8 to TRBJ2-1, with 11 bases identical to TRBD2. The V gene's germline CDR1 is SGHVS and CDR2 FQNEAQ. V shed 2 bases, J shed 1 base, and the junction held 7 bases outside the gene matches. This CDR3 has 18 amino acids. In nucleotides, the CDR3 is TGTGCCAGCAGCTTAAGGGCTAGCGGGGGGACTTCCTACAATGAGCAGTTCTTC. The encoded protein is CASSLRASGGTSYNEQFF.

This clonotype occurred many times. This chain uses TRBV7-8 with TRBJ2-1; 9 nucleotides agree with TRBD2. J gave up 4 bases and V 5 bases, and 9 bases lay outside the gene matches. Germline V gene data show CDR1 as SGHVS and CDR2 as FQNEAQ. This CDR3 contains 16 residues. CDR3: CASSTRLAEGYNEQFF. Here the CDR3 DNA reads TGTGCCAGCAGCACCCGACTAGCGGAGGGGTACAATGAGCAGTTCTTC.

The chain couples TRBV7-9 to TRBJ2-1, with TRBD2 identical over 10 bases. Per germline, CDR1 SEHNR and CDR2 FQNEAQ (reference sequence). The V gene end was trimmed by 7 bases and the J gene end by 5 bases; junction bases not matched to a gene: 11. CDR3 length equals 16 residues. The CDR3 here is CASTLGLARGNNEQFF. Here the CDR3 DNA reads TGTGCCAGCACATTGGGACTAGCGAGAGGAAACAATGAGCAGTTCTTC. Based on the CDR3 plus reference TRBV7-9 and TRBJ2-1, the full variable domain is DTGVSQNPRHKITKRGQNVTFRCDPISEHNRLYWYRQTLGQGPEFLTYFQNEAQLEKSRLLSDRFSAERPKGSFSTLEIQRTEQGDSAMYLCASTLGLARGNNEQFFGPGTRLTVL.

This clonotype was detected ten times or more. V gene TRBV27 combines with J gene TRBJ1-5; unclear D gene. V was clipped by 6 bases and J by 3 bases, with 12 bases between them. Per germline, CDR1 MNHEY and CDR2 SMNVEV (reference sequence). This CDR3 is 14 amino acids long. The CDR3 DNA follows: TGTGCCAGCAGACACACGGGCCTCAATCAGCCCCAGCATTTT. Translating gives CASRHTGLNQPQHF.

This clonotype turned up a few times. The chain has TRBV29-1 and TRBJ1-2; no clear D. The V gene lost 5 bases and the J gene lost 8 bases, with 6 bases spanning the gap. CDR3 length: 9 amino acids. The germline V gene encodes CDR1 SQVTM and CDR2 ANQGSEA. CDR3: CSVSGGYTF. The CDR3 DNA reads TGCAGCGTTTCAGGAGGCTACACCTTC.

The CDR3, as DNA: TGTGCCAGCAGCGTAGCACAGTACAATGAGCAGTTCTTC. It codes for CASSVAQYNEQFF. The chain joins TRBV9 to TRBJ2-1; D gene ambiguous. The V end was cut by 0 bases, the J end by 4 bases, with 5 bases between. This CDR3 comprises 13 residues. CDR1 SGDLS and CDR2 YYNGEE come from the germline V gene.

This clonotype was recorded many times. This chain uses TRBV30 with TRBJ1-4; D uncertain. V dropped 2 bases and J dropped 0 bases, with 13 bases sitting between them. This CDR3 spans 16 amino acids. CDR1 GTSNPN and CDR2 SVGIG come from the germline V gene (reference sequence). The CDR3 region has the DNA TGTGCCTGGAGTACCCCAGGATTAGCAACTAATGAAAAACTGTTTTTT. Translated: CAWSTPGLATNEKLFF.

In this sample, this clonotype turned up many times. This rearrangement joins TRBV20-1 to TRBJ2-7, with D perhaps TRBD2 (6 bases). Germline V gives CDR1 DFQATT, CDR2 SNEGSKA (reference sequence). The CDR3 runs to 12 residues. Trimming pared 3 bases from V and 3 bases from J, leaving 9 bases between. CDR3 region: CSASGGNYEQYF. The CDR3 coding sequence is TGCAGTGCTAGTGGGGGGAACTACGAGCAGTACTTC.

The rearrangement links TRBV28 to TRBJ2-3; 16 positions match TRBD2. The junction had 6 bases not matched to a gene; V was cut back by 4 bases and J by 2 bases. The CDR3 has 18 amino acids. From germline, CDR1 is MDHEN and CDR2 SYDVKM. In nucleotides, the CDR3 is TGTGCCAGCAGTTCCCCGGGACTAGCGGGAGGGGTCACAGATACGCAGTATTTT. It encodes CASSSPGLAGGVTDTQYF.

This chain uses TRBV10-3 with TRBJ2-1; 9 positions match TRBD1. This CDR3 comprises 16 residues. The J segment lost 3 bases and the V segment lost 3 bases, leaving 6 bases of the junction unmatched. Germline V gene data show CDR1 as ENHRY and CDR2 as SYGVKD. Here the CDR3 reads CAISDPDRGNYNEQFF. The DNA for the CDR3 is TGTGCCATCAGTGACCCGGACAGGGGAAACTACAATGAGCAGTTCTTC.

This clonotype was seen only a few times. This chain links TRBV19 with TRBJ1-1; the D is unclear. V was cut by 6 bases and J by 4 bases, with 12 bases left in between. CDR1 is LNHDA, CDR2 SQIVND, per germline (reference sequence). The CDR3 is 13 residues long. The CDR3 DNA follows: TGTGCCAGTAGCCTAGGGTTGACCACTGAAGCTTTCTTT. This sequence encodes CASSLGLTTEAFF. The entire variable domain, with the rest obtained from reference TRBV19 and TRBJ1-1, is as follows: DGGITQSPKYLFRKEGQNVTLSCEQNLNHDAMYWYRQDPGQGLRLIYYSQIVNDFQKGDIAEGYSVSREKKESFPLTVTSAQKNPTAFYLCASSLGLTTEAFFGQGTRLTVV.

This clonotype was observed many times. V and J are TRBV2 and TRBJ1-4, with no clear D. The V gene's germline CDR1 is SNHLY and CDR2 FYNNEI. The CDR3 is 14 amino acids. Trimming removed 6 bases from V and 8 bases from J, with 16 bases in between. The CDR3, as DNA: TGTGCCAGCAGGCCGGACGGGGAAAGAGAAAAACTGTTTTTT. It is translated as CASRPDGEREKLFF.

This clonotype was seen at least ten times. The rearrangement links TRBV30 to TRBJ2-2; 7 nucleotides align to TRBD2. Germline CDR1 and CDR2: GTSNPN and SVGIG (reference sequence). V shed 6 bases, J shed 8 bases, and the junction held 3 bases outside the gene matches. This CDR3 is built from 11 residues. The DNA of the CDR3 is TGTGCCTGTTCGGGGGGAGGGGAGCTGTTTTTT. It specifies CACSGGGELFF.

The chain recombines TRBV2 with TRBJ1-6; D remains unclear. Germline V CDR1 and CDR2: SNHLY, FYNNEI. V was clipped by 6 bases and J by 13 bases, with 13 bases between them. This CDR3 contains 12 residues. In nucleotides, the CDR3 is TGTGCCAGCAGGTTCTCCACGGATCCCCTCCACTTT. It specifies CASRFSTDPLHF.

CDR3 sequence reads: CASSLGDTYNEQFF. CDR3 in DNA: TGCGCCAGCAGCTTAGGGGACACCTACAATGAGCAGTTCTTC. The J gene is TRBJ2-1, the V gene TRBV5-1; weak D call: TRBD1 (6 bases). The CDR3 contains 14 residues. With 2 bases removed from V and 2 bases from J, the gap between germline ends came to 8 bases. Germline V CDR1 and CDR2: SGHRS, YFSETQ.

The CDR3 region is CAWSVMRGPGYTF. The DNA of the CDR3 is TGTGCCTGGAGTGTAATGCGGGGCCCTGGCTACACCTTC. The chain recombines TRBV30 with TRBJ1-2, with D perhaps TRBD1 (5 bases). Trimming pared 0 bases from V and 7 bases from J, leaving 12 bases between. CDR1 is GTSNPN, CDR2 SVGIG, per germline (reference sequence). The CDR3 length is 13 residues.

Many counts were recorded for this clonotype. The chain joins TRBV5-5 to TRBJ2-7, with 8 bases aligning to TRBD1. Trimming took 4 bases from V and 3 from J; bases not matched to a gene: 6. The CDR3 is 14 amino acids. Germline V CDR1 and CDR2: SGHKS, YYEKEE (reference sequence). The DNA for the CDR3 is TGTGCCAGCAGCGTCCGGGACAGGAGCTACGAGCAGTACTTC. It codes for CASSVRDRSYEQYF.

This clonotype has at least ten counts. V usage is TRBV12-3 or TRBV12-4 and J usage is TRBJ2-5; no firm D call. The CDR3 totals 13 residues. V shed 4 bases and J shed 0 bases, with 6 bases lying between them. CDR3 nucleotide sequence: TGTGCCAGCAGTTCGGAGTACCAAGAGACCCAGTACTTC. It yields the protein CASSSEYQETQYF.

This clonotype was observed a handful of times. The V call is TRBV7-9, the J call TRBJ1-4; 7 bases line up with TRBD1. The CDR3 is made up of 15 amino acids. Germline-derived CDR1 and CDR2 are SEHNR and FQNEAQ (reference sequence). V gave up 5 bases and J gave up 6 bases; unmatched junction bases: 9. CDR3 in DNA: TGTGCCAGCAGCATACATGGTCAGGGGGATGAAAAACTGTTTTTT. Protein product: CASSIHGQGDEKLFF.

The chain has TRBV27 and TRBJ2-7; TRBD2 is a possible D gene (6 bases). Germline CDR1 and CDR2: MNHEY and SMNVEV (reference sequence). Trimming removed 5 bases at V and 2 bases at J, with 13 bases between. The CDR3 covers 14 residues. DNA of the CDR3: TGTGCCAGCAGTCCCCGGGGGTATACCTACGAGCAGTACTTC. Translation: CASSPRGYTYEQYF.

The gene calls are TRBV2 and TRBJ1-2, with 7 bases lining up with TRBD1. CDR3 size: 14 residues. Germline CDR1 SNHLY, CDR2 FYNNEI. J was trimmed by 2 bases and V by 4 bases; bases with no gene match: 4. The CDR3 nucleotides read TGTGCCAGCAGTGGGGAGACAGGGAACTATGGCTACACCTTC. Protein: CASSGETGNYGYTF.

This clonotype was seen more than once but under ten times. The chain joins TRBV20-1 to TRBJ2-7, with D perhaps matching TRBD2 (6 bases). The V end was cut by 4 bases, the J end by 2 bases, with 15 bases between. CDR1 is DFQATT and CDR2 is SNEGSKA in the germline V gene (reference sequence). This CDR3 has 14 amino acids. The CDR3 loop is CSAKLPGLTYEQYF. The CDR3 nucleotides are TGCAGTGCTAAACTCCCGGGACTTACCTACGAGCAGTACTTC.

This clonotype was seen a few times. A read error may explain this, as a much larger clone is one base away. This chain joins TRBV11-2 and TRBJ2-1, with 7 bases aligning to TRBD2. Germline CDR1 reads SGHAT; CDR2 reads FQNNGV. V was clipped by 3 bases and J by 4 bases; unmatched bases: 3. The CDR3 runs to 14 residues. CDR3 nucleotide sequence: TGTGCCAGCAGCTTGGACGGGGGGTACAATGAGCAGTTCTTC. Translated: CASSLDGGYNEQFF.